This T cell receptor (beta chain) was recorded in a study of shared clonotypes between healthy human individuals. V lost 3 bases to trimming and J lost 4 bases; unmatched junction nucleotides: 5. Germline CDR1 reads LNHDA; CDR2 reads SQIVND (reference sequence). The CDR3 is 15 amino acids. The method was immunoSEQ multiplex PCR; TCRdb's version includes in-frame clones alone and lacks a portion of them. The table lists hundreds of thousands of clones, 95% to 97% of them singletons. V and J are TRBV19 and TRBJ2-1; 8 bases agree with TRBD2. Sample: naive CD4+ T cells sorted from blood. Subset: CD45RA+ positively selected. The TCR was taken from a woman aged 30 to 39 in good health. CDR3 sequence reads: CASSIESSGYNEQFF. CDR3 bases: TGTGCCAGTAGTATTGAGTCTAGCGGGTACAATGAGCAGTTCTTC.